The 18 T cell receptor beta chains below come from one sample, sequenced in a study of T-cell reconstitution after alpha-beta-depleted transplantation in children. Unique molecular identifiers were used in preparing the TCRbeta library. TCRdb re-called the PCR reads with MiXCR, one entry per CDR3 protein. The sample has about 540,000 distinct CDR3 sequences, about a quarter seen once. The sample consisted of PBMCs, taken before TCRalphabeta/CD19-depleted stem cell transplant. The receptors were gathered from a boy under three years old with Wiskott-Aldrich syndrome, due to receive a stem cell transplant.

The chain joins TRBV12-3 or TRBV12-4 to TRBJ2-1; 7 positions match TRBD1. The CDR3 is 12 amino acids. V gave up 4 bases and J gave up 13 bases; unmatched junction bases: 7. For the CDR3, the DNA is TGTGCCAGCAGTTCTACAGGGGTTTGCCAGTTCTTC. It translates to CASSSTGVCQFF.

Here the CDR3 reads CASSSLPGLAGVNEQFF. DNA for the CDR3: TGTGCCAGCAGCTCGCTCCCGGGACTAGCGGGAGTCAATGAGCAGTTCTTC. The genes are TRBV7-2 and TRBJ2-1; 14 bases match TRBD2. The germline CDR1 and CDR2 sequences are SGHTA and FQGNSA. V shed 4 bases, J shed 6 bases, and the junction held 8 bases outside the gene matches. The length of the CDR3 is 17 residues.

This clonotype was seen a handful of times. The rearrangement uses TRBV20-1 and TRBJ1-6; no clear D gene. Germline assignment: CDR1 DFQATT and CDR2 SNEGSKA (reference sequence). This CDR3 contains 13 residues. The germline V and J ends were trimmed by 6 bases and 10 bases, with 16 bases remaining between them. The CDR3 region is CSAVRAGGSPLHF. The CDR3 nucleotides are TGCAGTGCCGTCCGGGCCGGAGGATCACCCCTCCACTTT.

This clonotype was found a few times. V usage is TRBV24-1 and J usage is TRBJ2-1; D remains ambiguous. Germline V lookup: CDR1 KGHDR, CDR2 SFDVKD. V was pared by 2 bases and J by 3 bases, with 7 bases between. This CDR3 comprises 14 residues. CDR3 nucleotides: TGTGCCACCAGTGATTCCCGCGGCTACAATGAGCAGTTCTTC. This translates into CATSDSRGYNEQFF.

This clonotype was counted a few times. The V and J genes are TRBV29-1 and TRBJ2-3; no clear D. The germline V gene encodes CDR1 SQVTM and CDR2 ANQGSEA. This CDR3 contains 12 residues. V lost 4 bases and J 2 bases, leaving 7 bases between the germline ends. The CDR3 spells CSVVEPTDTQYF. Here the CDR3 DNA reads TGCAGCGTTGTGGAACCCACAGATACGCAGTATTTT.

This clonotype showed up just a few times. The CDR3 end shows no conserved phenylalanine or tryptophan, and so a read error is likely. CDR3: CSANSGTGVHNEQFL. CDR3 bases: TGCAGTGCTAACTCCGGGACAGGGGTCCATAATGAGCAGTTCTTG. This chain joins TRBV20-1 and TRBJ2-1; 10 nucleotides line up with TRBD1. Germline-derived CDR1 and CDR2 are DFQATT and SNEGSKA (reference sequence). The CDR3 is 15 amino acids. The V segment lost 4 bases and the J segment 7 bases; nucleotides outside the gene matches: 10.

This rearrangement joins TRBV13 to TRBJ2-1; a weak D match, TRBD1 (6 bases). V was trimmed by 4 bases and J by 3 bases, leaving 10 bases between them. Germline CDR1 PRHDT, CDR2 FYEKMQ (reference sequence). The CDR3 length is 14 residues. In DNA, the CDR3 is TGTGCCAGCAGCTCACAGGGATTCTACAATGAGCAGTTCTTC. It yields the protein CASSSQGFYNEQFF.

This clonotype has just a few counts. V is TRBV5-1 and J is TRBJ2-7, with a possible D match to TRBD1 (6 bases). This CDR3 has 16 amino acids. Germline values: CDR1 SGHRS, CDR2 YFSETQ. The V end lost 0 bases, the J end lost 6 bases, and 19 bases lay between the germline ends. The CDR3: CASSLVGQTPGAEQYF. The CDR3, as DNA: TGCGCCAGCAGCTTGGTTGGACAGACCCCTGGAGCCGAGCAGTACTTC.

The chain combines TRBV24-1 with TRBJ2-2, with a tentative D call TRBD1 (6 bases). The CDR3 spans 14 residues. Deletions cut 4 bases from V and 6 bases from J, with 11 bases between. CDR1 is KGHDR, CDR2 SFDVKD, per germline. The CDR3 spells CATSDHRAAGELFF. Here the CDR3 DNA reads TGTGCCACCAGTGACCACAGGGCGGCCGGGGAGCTGTTTTTT.

V is TRBV5-1 and J is TRBJ2-3, with TRBD1 as a possible D gene (6 bases). The V end lost 4 bases, the J end lost 1 base, and 13 bases lay between the germline ends. Germline V gives CDR1 SGHRS, CDR2 YFSETQ. The CDR3 sequence is 15 residues long. The CDR3: CASSNRELGTDTQYF. CDR3 nucleotide sequence: TGCGCCAGCAGCAACAGGGAGTTGGGCACAGATACGCAGTATTTT.

V and J are TRBV5-1 and TRBJ2-1; D is perhaps TRBD2 (5 bases). This CDR3 region has 14 residues. Deletions cut 4 bases from V and 10 bases from J, with 18 bases between. Germline lookup yields CDR1 SGHRS and CDR2 YFSETQ. CDR3: CASSRGLADGEQFF. CDR3 DNA: TGCGCCAGCAGCCGCGGACTCGCGGACGGGGAGCAGTTCTTC.

This clonotype was seen more than once but under ten times. The V call is TRBV15, the J call TRBJ1-1; D ambiguous. The germline gives CDR1 LNHNV, CDR2 YYDKDF (reference sequence). CDR3 length: 14 amino acids. With 0 bases removed from V and 5 bases from J, the gap between germline ends came to 10 bases. This CDR3 reads CATSRDIMGTEAFF. The CDR3 DNA is TGTGCCACCAGCAGAGATATTATGGGTACTGAAGCTTTCTTT.

The chain carries TRBV2 and TRBJ2-3; the D call may be TRBD1 or TRBD2 (5 bases each). Per germline, CDR1 SNHLY and CDR2 FYNNEI. The V end lost 3 bases, the J end lost 1 base, and 11 bases lay between the germline ends. This CDR3 region has 15 residues. The CDR3 DNA is TGTGCCAGCAGTGATGGACGAGGGGGCACAGATACGCAGTATTTT. It is translated as CASSDGRGGTDTQYF.

The J gene is TRBJ1-6, the V gene TRBV30; no reliable D call. Germline lookup yields CDR1 GTSNPN and CDR2 SVGIG (reference sequence). The V and J ends lost 0 bases and 4 bases respectively, with 10 bases between them. This CDR3 region has 15 residues. The CDR3 sequence is CAWSVPATYNSPLHF. In nucleotides, the CDR3 is TGTGCCTGGAGTGTCCCCGCGACTTATAATTCACCCCTCCACTTT. The complete variable domain, with remaining parts taken from reference TRBV30 and TRBJ1-6, reads SQTIHQWPATLVQPVGSPLSLECTVEGTSNPNLYWYRQAAGRGLQLLFYSVGIGQISSEVPQNLSASRPQDRQFILSSKKLLLSDSGFYLCAWSVPATYNSPLHFGNGTRLTVT.

This sequence joins TRBV5-1 and TRBJ2-3; D is possibly TRBD2 (5 bases). This CDR3 contains 16 residues. Trimming stripped 3 bases from V and 0 bases from J, with 14 bases between. CDR1 is SGHRS and CDR2 is YFSETQ in the germline V gene. The CDR3 nucleotides read TGCGCCAGCAGCTGGCCGAGGGCTACAAGCACAGATACGCAGTATTTT. It is translated as CASSWPRATSTDTQYF.

This sequence joins TRBV7-8 and TRBJ2-6; D might be TRBD1 or TRBD2, each matching 5 bases. V was shortened by 5 bases and J by 0 bases, with 11 bases between the two germline ends. The CDR3 runs to 16 residues. CDR1 is SGHVS and CDR2 is FQNEAQ in the germline V gene. The chain's CDR3 is CASSREGFSGANVLTF. The CDR3 coding sequence is TGTGCCAGCAGCCGAGAGGGGTTCTCTGGGGCCAACGTCCTGACTTTC.

The table lists this clonotype with a few counts. The gene calls are TRBV18 and TRBJ2-1; the match to TRBD2 covers 10 bases. Germline V lookup: CDR1 KGHSH, CDR2 LQKENI. This CDR3 is 16 amino acids long. V was pared by 4 bases and J by 4 bases, with 7 bases of the junction left unmatched. The DNA of the CDR3 is TGTGCCAGCTCACACTTCGGGACTAGCGAGTACAATGAGCAGTTCTTC. It translates to CASSHFGTSEYNEQFF.

The table lists this clonotype with a few counts. The chain joins TRBV12-3 or TRBV12-4 to TRBJ2-7; 12 positions agree with TRBD2. V lost 4 bases and J lost 2; bases outside the gene matches: 6. The CDR3 spans 16 residues. As DNA, the CDR3 is TGTGCCAGCAGTTCCTCTCCTAGCGGGAGGGCCTACGAGCAGTACTTC. Translated, it gives CASSSSPSGRAYEQYF.